This is a list of T cell receptor beta chains from one sample in a study of Graves' ophthalmopathy and Graves' hyperthyroidism. One entry per CDR3 protein results from TCRdb running MiXCR on the multiplex PCR reads. The table has hundreds of thousands of distinct CDR3 sequences, under 50% seen once. The sample comprised peripheral blood. Receptor source: an adult man with Graves' ophthalmopathy. Both conserved end residues are part of each CDR3. D genes are given only for firm matches. Clone size, where shown, is once, few, many, or a class for clones that have expanded.

clone size	V gene	D gene	J gene	CDR3 DNA	CDR3 protein
-	TRBV15	-	TRBJ2-5	TGTGCCACCAGCAGAGATCAGGATGAGCCCCAGTACTTC	CATSRDQDEPQYF
-	TRBV29-1	TRBD1	TRBJ2-7	TGCAGCTGGACAGGGGAGCTTGACGAGCAGTACTTC	CSWTGELDEQYF
-	TRBV5-1	-	TRBJ2-7	TGCGCCAGCAGCCTAGCCAGCAGTCTTAACTACGAGCAGTACTTC	CASSLASSLNYEQYF
-	TRBV29-1	-	TRBJ2-7	TGCAGCTTGGTTCCCGGAGGATACGAGCAGTACTTC	CSLVPGGYEQYF
many	TRBV4-3	-	TRBJ2-7	TGCGCCAGCAGCCAAGACCTTCCTTACGAGCAGTACTTC	CASSQDLPYEQYF
-	TRBV19	-	TRBJ1-1	TGTGCCAGTAGTATTCGGTCAGCTGAAGCTTTCTTT	CASSIRSAEAFF
-	TRBV12-3/TRBV12-4	-	TRBJ2-5	TGTGCCAGCAGTTCTACTAGCTCGGGGGAGACCCAGTACTTC	CASSSTSSGETQYF
-	TRBV10-3	TRBD1	TRBJ1-1	TGTGCCGCAGAGGGACAGGGGGCGATTGACACTGAAGCTTTCTTT	CAAEGQGAIDTEAFF
many	TRBV29-1	-	TRBJ2-7	TGCAGCGTTGAGAGGAGACCCTACGAGCAGTACTTC	CSVERRPYEQYF
few	TRBV29-1	-	TRBJ2-6	TGCAGCTCCTCGACGGCCGGGGCCAACGTCCTGACTTTC	CSSSTAGANVLTF
-	TRBV5-5	-	TRBJ1-2	TGTGCCAGCAGCCAGACAAGACAGGAGAGCGGCTACACCTTC	CASSQTRQESGYTF
many	TRBV5-1	-	TRBJ1-1	TGCGCCAGCAGCGTGGACACGACCTGGGGTGAAGCTTTCTTT	CASSVDTTWGEAFF
-	TRBV10-3	TRBD1	TRBJ1-4	TGTGCCATCAAACGGGACAGGGGTGAAAAACTGTTTTTT	CAIKRDRGEKLFF
few	TRBV4-1	-	TRBJ1-1	TGCGCCAGCAGCCCGACGAGGACCCTCATGGTTCGTGCTGAAGCTTTCTTT	CASSPTRTLMVRAEAFF
few	TRBV5-5	-	TRBJ1-5	TGTGCCAGCAGCCCCTGGGGGGGCGGACAGCCCCAGCATTTT	CASSPWGGGQPQHF
few	TRBV11-2	TRBD1	TRBJ1-3	TGTGCCAGCAGCCCGAATATACAGGGGACCGGGCACACCATATATTTT	CASSPNIQGTGHTIYF
many	TRBV20-1	TRBD1	TRBJ1-5	TGCAGTGCACGGACAGGGGTTAGCAATCAGCCCCAGCATTTT	CSARTGVSNQPQHF
many	TRBV5-1	TRBD1	TRBJ1-1	TGCGCCAGCAGCCCCCAGGGGGGAAACACTGAAGCTTTCTTT	CASSPQGGNTEAFF
-	TRBV30	-	TRBJ2-7	TGTGCCTGGATGGAAGACAACTCCTACGAGCAGTACTTC	CAWMEDNSYEQYF
-	TRBV15	TRBD1	TRBJ1-5	TGTGCCACCAGCAGAGTAGCGGGACAGGGACAGCAGCCCCAGCATTTT	CATSRVAGQGQQPQHF
-	TRBV2	TRBD2	TRBJ2-1	TGTGCCAGCGGGGGGGTGAAAAATGAGCAGTTCTTC	CASGGVKNEQFF
-	TRBV7-7	-	TRBJ2-2	TGTGCTAGCAGCCCCGCGGGTGGTTTCGGGGAGCTGTTTTTT	CASSPAGGFGELFF
-	TRBV2	TRBD1	TRBJ1-4	TGTGCCAGCAGTGAAAGGGACAGCGGAGAAAAACTGTTTTTT	CASSERDSGEKLFF
many	TRBV12-5	-	TRBJ1-5	TGTGCTAGTGGTTTTGGGGCCGGTCAGCCCCAGCATTTT	CASGFGAGQPQHF
many	TRBV29-1	-	TRBJ2-5	TGCAGCGTTGGGGAGGAGACCCAGTACTTC	CSVGEETQYF
many	TRBV7-9	-	TRBJ2-5	TGTGCCAGCAGCCCCCTTGGCGGAATAGTAGAGACCCAGTACTTC	CASSPLGGIVETQYF
many	TRBV2	TRBD1	TRBJ1-1	TGTGCCAGCCAGACAGGGCTTGTAATGAACACTGAAGCTTTCTTT	CASQTGLVMNTEAFF
many	TRBV7-9	-	TRBJ2-7	TGTGCCAGCAGCACTCCCTGGGACGGGACCAGCGAGCAGTACTTC	CASSTPWDGTSEQYF
-	TRBV29-1	-	TRBJ1-4	TGCAGCGTTGGGGTCGGGGAAAAACTGTTTTTT	CSVGVGEKLFF
-	TRBV24-1	-	TRBJ2-5	TGTGCCACCTCCAGGGGCGCGGAGACCCAGTACTTC	CATSRGAETQYF
-	TRBV25-1	-	TRBJ2-2	TGTGCCAGCAGTGAATTTGGTGGGCAGTCGAACACCGGGGAGCTGTCTTGG	CASSEFGGQSNTGELSW
many	TRBV10-3	-	TRBJ1-3	TGTGCCAGCTGTATGGCAGAGTCCTTCTCTGGAAACACCATATATTTT	CASCMAESFSGNTIYF
-	TRBV7-9	-	TRBJ2-7	TGTGCCAGCAGCTTAGTAGCCAGTAATTACGAGCAGTACTTC	CASSLVASNYEQYF
-	TRBV24-1	-	TRBJ2-2	TGTGCCACCAGTCCCCGATTGGCGGGAACGGGAACCGGGGAGCTGTTTTTT	CATSPRLAGTGTGELFF
many	TRBV4-1	-	TRBJ1-4	TGTGCCAGCAGCCAATATGGTGAAAAACTGTTTTTT	CASSQYGEKLFF
many	TRBV24-1	TRBD1	TRBJ2-5	TGTGCCACCAGTGAAGCCGGGACAGGGGGCCAAGAGACCCAGTACTTC	CATSEAGTGGQETQYF
-	TRBV29-1	TRBD1	TRBJ2-7	TGCAGCGTTCCGTGGGACAGGGGGCTTGGGTACGAGCAGTACTTC	CSVPWDRGLGYEQYF
once	TRBV10-3	-	TRBJ2-5	TGTGCCAGTGCTAACGGACGGCAAGAGACCCAGTACTTC	CASANGRQETQYF
few	TRBV10-3	TRBD2	TRBJ2-7	TGTGCCAGCAGCTCACCCGGGACTAGCAGAAGATACGAGCAGTACTTC	CASSSPGTSRRYEQYF
many	TRBV4-1	-	TRBJ1-2	TGCGCCAGCAGCCAGATCCGGACGAGTATGAATGGCTACACCTTC	CASSQIRTSMNGYTF
-	TRBV4-1	TRBD1	TRBJ2-5	TGCGCCAGCAGCGTGGGGACAGGGGGTGAGACCCAGTACTTC	CASSVGTGGETQYF
-	TRBV11-1	-	TRBJ1-5	TGTGCCAGCCCACAAACGGACACTAGCAATCAGCCCCAGCATTTT	CASPQTDTSNQPQHF
-	TRBV7-2	TRBD1	TRBJ1-2	TGTGCCAGCAGCCCTCGGGACAGGGGGGACTATGGCTACACCTTC	CASSPRDRGDYGYTF
-	TRBV25-1	-	TRBJ1-5	TGTGCCAGCAGTGAGGGTGCAGGACTAAGCAATCAGCCCCAGCATTTT	CASSEGAGLSNQPQHF
-	TRBV15	TRBD2	TRBJ2-5	TGTGCCACCAGCCGCCTGGCGGGGGGGCACGAGACCCAGTACTTC	CATSRLAGGHETQYF
-	TRBV25-1	-	TRBJ2-7	TGTGCCAGCAGTGCTAGGAAGGGGCTGACCTACGAGCAGTACTTC	CASSARKGLTYEQYF
-	TRBV15	-	TRBJ1-1	TGTGCCACCAGCAGAGATTTGGCAAACAAGGGGACTGAAGCTTTCTTT	CATSRDLANKGTEAFF
many	TRBV2	-	TRBJ1-5	TGTGCCAGCACCCGGACATTCGGGGATCAGCCCCAGCATTTT	CASTRTFGDQPQHF